The clone carrying this T cell receptor beta chain has ten or more counts. This sample was included in a study of T-cell reconstitution after alpha-beta-depleted transplantation in children. Preparation of the TCRbeta library was carried out with unique molecular identifiers. TCRdb re-analysed the PCR reads in MiXCR, keeping a single row per CDR3 protein. The sample gives roughly 610,000 distinct CDR3 sequences, roughly 10% of which show up once; about 4.2% is in the top ten. This CDR3 region has 15 residues. Per germline, CDR1 SGHRS and CDR2 YFSETQ. With 7 bases clipped from V and 0 bases from J, the junction kept 7 bases outside the gene matches.

The sequenced sample was PBMCs from the stem cell graft donor, obtained from the stem cell graft. J is TRBJ1-1 and V is TRBV5-1; 9 positions match TRBD1. The receptor was isolated from a human donor who donated a stem cell graft to a child with acute myeloid leukemia. The CDR3 here is CASGGTGIMNTEAFF. CDR3 coding DNA: TGCGCCAGCGGGGGGACAGGGATAATGAACACTGAAGCTTTCTTT. Combining the CDR3 with reference TRBV5-1 and TRBJ1-1 gives the whole variable domain KAGVTQTPRYLIKTRGQQVTLSCSPISGHRSVSWYQQTPGQGLQFLFEYFSETQRNKGNFPGRFSGRQFSNSRSEMNVSTLELGDSALYLCASGGTGIMNTEAFFGQGTRLTVV.